These 22 T cell receptor beta chains originate from one sample sequenced in a study of tumor-infiltrating lymphocytes in primary liver carcinoma. With a constant-region primer, TCR beta cDNA was made from approximately 500 ng of total RNA. Researchers made the TCR beta libraries by running three nested multiplex PCR rounds with slightly modified ARM-PCR. Primers for the first two PCR rounds were TRBV1-TRBV30 forward primers and a C-beta reverse primer (around 11 cycles per round). TCRdb reprocessed the multiplex PCR reads via MiXCR and lists one record per CDR3 protein. The table records about 200,000 distinct CDR3 sequences, around 60% of them present only once. Blood RNA was derived from unsorted whole blood, and germline DNA was extracted too. Material: peripheral blood. The receptor source for this set is a woman between 55 and 75 years old with primary liver carcinoma and hepatitis B virus infection.

This chain links TRBV10-3 with TRBJ1-2; D ambiguous. The CDR3 totals 13 residues. The germline V gene has CDR1 ENHRY and CDR2 SYGVKD. Trimming cost V 2 bases and J 4 bases, with 8 bases left between them. The CDR3 sequence: CAISEKGGYGYTF. The CDR3 DNA is TGTGCCATCAGTGAGAAGGGCGGCTATGGCTACACCTTC.

With respect to this clonotype: Relative to the germline gene, one junction end is altered; a read error may explain this. The rearrangement uses TRBV7-9 and TRBJ2-4, with TRBD1 matching 8 bases. Germline lookup yields CDR1 SEHNR and CDR2 FQNEAQ (reference sequence). This CDR3 region has 14 residues. DNA of the CDR3: TGTGCCAGCAGCACAGGGGGAGCCAAAAATATTCAGTACTTC. Its protein is CASSTGGAKNIQYF.

A word on this clonotype: This may be a read error, as it is one base from a much larger clone. The chain has TRBV6-5 and TRBJ1-1; a possible D gene is TRBD1 (6 bases). The CDR3 runs to 14 residues. From germline, CDR1 is MNHEY and CDR2 SVGAGI. For the CDR3, the DNA is TGTGCCTGCAGTACGACCACAGGGAGCACTGAAGCTTTCTTT. Translation gives CACSTTTGSTEAFF.

In regard to this clonotype: A much more abundant neighbour one base away suggests this may be a read error. The chain carries TRBV5-4 and TRBJ2-4, with D maybe TRBD2 (5 bases). The CDR3 is 15 residues long. CDR1 is SGHNT and CDR2 is YYREEE in the germline V gene (reference sequence). V dropped 4 bases and J dropped 4 bases, with 15 bases sitting between them. The DNA of the CDR3 is TGTGCCAGCAGCGTGGCTGGGAGTGGTAAAAACATTCAGTACTTC. Residues: CASSVAGSGKNIQYF.

Of note for this clonotype: This may come from a read error, since a much larger clone is one base off. The chain links TRBV6-5 to TRBJ2-7, with D perhaps TRBD2 (6 bases). CDR1 and CDR2 from the germline V gene are MNHEY and SVGAGI. This CDR3 comprises 14 residues. The CDR3 region has the DNA TGTGCCAGCAGTTACGGTAGCGGAACCTACAAGCAGTACTTC. Protein: CASSYGSGTYKQYF.

Note on this clonotype: At one end, the junction sequence differs from germline, possibly due to a read error. The V and J genes are TRBV6-1 and TRBJ2-7; D tentatively reads TRBD1 or TRBD2 (6 bases each). CDR3 length: 16 amino acids. The germline V gene has CDR1 MNHNS and CDR2 SASEGT. The CDR3 spells CTSSTTGARGSYEQYF. The CDR3 DNA follows: TGTACCAGCAGTACTACGGGGGCCCGCGGCTCCTACGAGCAGTACTTC.

A word on this clonotype: The conserved final phenylalanine or tryptophan is absent from the CDR3, which likely points to a read error. The chain recombines TRBV30 with TRBJ2-1; tentative D call: TRBD2 (6 bases). The CDR3 is 20 residues long. In germline, CDR1 is GTSNPN, CDR2 SVGIG (reference sequence). V was shortened by 4 bases and J by 3 bases, with 31 bases between the two germline ends. This chain's CDR3 is CAWTPSRGGKVLFGYNEQFS. DNA for the CDR3: TGTGCCTGGACCCCCTCACGGGGCGGGAAAGTTTTGTTCGGCTACAATGAGCAGTTCTCC.

As concerns this clonotype: At one boundary the junction diverges from the germline segment, which might be a read error. The rearrangement uses TRBV13 and TRBJ1-1; TRBD1 aligns across 8 bases. Germline CDR1 is PRHDT and CDR2 is FYEKMQ (reference sequence). The CDR3 runs 16 residues. CDR3 protein: CASSSTCTGGGTEVFF. CDR3 DNA sequence: TGTGCCAGCAGCTCAACATGTACAGGGGGAGGCACTGAAGTTTTCTTT.

V is TRBV28 and J is TRBJ2-1; either TRBD1 or TRBD2 may supply D (5 bases each). The length of the CDR3 is 15 residues. Germline V lookup: CDR1 MDHEN, CDR2 SYDVKM. V was clipped by 5 bases and J by 7 bases, with 18 bases between them. The CDR3 region is CASSMVGVQYNEQFF. CDR3 sequence (DNA): TGTGCCAGCAGTATGGTGGGGGTTCAGTATAATGAGCAGTTCTTC.

This clonotype was seen ten or more times. V gene TRBV6-5 combines with J gene TRBJ1-1; 9 nucleotides align to TRBD1. This CDR3 is 16 amino acids long. Germline lookup yields CDR1 MNHEY and CDR2 SVGAGI. V shed 5 bases, J shed 1 base, and the junction held 8 bases outside the gene matches. The CDR3 reads CASSARTGEGNTEAFF. The CDR3 coding sequence is TGTGCCAGCAGTGCCCGGACAGGGGAGGGGAACACTGAAGCTTTCTTT.

The CDR3 nucleotides read TGTGCCAACATCAAGGGGACATCCAGAGAGACCCAGTACTTC. This translates into CANIKGTSRETQYF. The chain is built from TRBV11-2 and TRBJ2-5, with D possibly being TRBD1 (6 bases). V was shortened by 10 bases and J by 4 bases, with 19 bases between the two germline ends. The CDR3 extends over 14 amino acids. Germline V gene data show CDR1 as SGHAT and CDR2 as FQNNGV.

The V call is TRBV12-3 or TRBV12-4, the J call TRBJ1-1; TRBD1 aligns across 7 bases. The junction had 23 bases not matched to a gene; V was cut back by 0 bases and J by 1 base. The CDR3 is 22 residues long. CDR3 amino acids: CASSLARQGGTSSRVPNTEAFF. CDR3 DNA sequence: TGTGCCAGCAGTTTAGCGCGGCAGGGGGGGACCTCATCTCGGGTTCCGAACACTGAAGCTTTCTTT.

This clonotype was seen only a few times. The rearrangement links TRBV5-1 to TRBJ2-2; 7 nucleotides agree with TRBD1. Germline CDR1 is SGHRS and CDR2 is YFSETQ. The J segment lost 6 bases and the V segment lost 1 base, leaving 3 bases of the junction unmatched. The length of the CDR3 is 14 residues. For the CDR3, the DNA is TGCGCCAGCAGCTTGATCCAGGGGGCCGGGGAGCTGTTTTTT. Its translation: CASSLIQGAGELFF. The whole variable domain, remainder taken from reference TRBV5-1 and TRBJ2-2, is KAGVTQTPRYLIKTRGQQVTLSCSPISGHRSVSWYQQTPGQGLQFLFEYFSETQRNKGNFPGRFSGRQFSNSRSEMNVSTLELGDSALYLCASSLIQGAGELFFGEGSRLTVL.

This clonotype was seen at least ten times. The V and J genes are TRBV12-3 or TRBV12-4 and TRBJ2-1; D may be TRBD1 (6 bases). Trimming pared 7 bases from V and 0 bases from J, leaving 19 bases between. The CDR3 consists of 17 residues. CDR3 loop: CASKSRGDLSSYNEQFF. CDR3 DNA sequence: TGTGCCAGCAAATCCAGGGGTGACCTCTCCTCCTACAATGAGCAGTTCTTC.

The chain joins TRBV5-8 to TRBJ1-5, with 8 bases matching TRBD1. Germline CDR1 reads SGHTS; CDR2 reads YDEGEE. V lost 2 bases and J lost 5; bases outside the gene matches: 3. There are 14 residues in the CDR3. CDR3 loop: CASSLRTGHQPQHF. CDR3 nucleotides: TGTGCCAGCAGCTTAAGGACAGGGCATCAGCCCCAGCATTTT.

The gene calls are TRBV28 and TRBJ2-1, with TRBD2 matching 8 bases. CDR1 is MDHEN and CDR2 is SYDVKM in the germline V gene. With 3 bases clipped from V and 4 bases from J, the junction kept 5 bases outside the gene matches. CDR3 length: 15 residues. CDR3 residues: CASSFPGGQYNEQFF. CDR3 DNA: TGTGCCAGCAGTTTTCCGGGAGGGCAGTACAATGAGCAGTTCTTC.

The V and J genes are TRBV29-1 and TRBJ2-5; TRBD2 matches 13 bases. V was pared by 4 bases and J by 5 bases, with 7 bases of the junction left unmatched. Germline V gene sequence: CDR1 SQVTM, CDR2 ANQGSEA. There are 15 residues in the CDR3. CDR3: CSVGGTSGTRETQYF. CDR3 in DNA: TGCAGCGTTGGTGGGACTAGCGGGACTAGGGAGACCCAGTACTTC.

In the case of this clonotype: It may be a read error: a sequence one base away is much more abundant. In DNA form, the CDR3 reads TGTGCCAGCAGCAGGACAGAGCAGAATGGAAAACTGTTTTTT. Translating gives CASSRTEQNGKLFF. V is TRBV6-5 and J is TRBJ1-4; possibly TRBD1 for D (6 bases). CDR1 and CDR2 (germline): MNHEY, SVGAGI. This CDR3 has 14 amino acids.

Note on this clonotype: The junction and the germline gene differ at one end; a read error may be behind it. The chain couples TRBV4-1 to TRBJ2-1; tentative D call: TRBD2 (5 bases). The germline CDR1 and CDR2 sequences are MGHRA and YSYEKL. CDR3 size: 16 residues. CDR3 coding DNA: TGCGCCAGCAGCCAGGTTATAGCAGGAGACTACAATGACCAGTTCTTC. It is translated as CASSQVIAGDYNDQFF.

As regards this clonotype: A much larger clone lies a single base off, so this may be a read error. The chain joins TRBV5-4 to TRBJ2-1; 13 bases match TRBD2. The CDR3 length is 15 residues. Germline assignment: CDR1 SGHNT and CDR2 YYREEE (reference sequence). The CDR3: CASTQGLAGDNDQFF. The CDR3, as DNA: TGTGCCAGCACCCAAGGACTAGCGGGGGACAATGATCAGTTCTTC.

In this sample, this clonotype turned up many times. This sequence joins TRBV5-1 and TRBJ2-1; D unclear. Trimming pared 4 bases from V and 0 bases from J, leaving 11 bases between. Germline-derived CDR1 and CDR2 are SGHRS and YFSETQ. This CDR3 is built from 15 residues. This CDR3 reads CASSQTLNSYNEQFF. CDR3 nucleotide sequence: TGCGCCAGCAGCCAAACACTAAACTCCTACAATGAGCAGTTCTTC.

This clonotype was seen a handful of times. The V and J genes are TRBV10-2 and TRBJ1-2; a possible D gene is TRBD1 (5 bases). The CDR3 covers 14 residues. The V and J ends lost 2 bases and 4 bases respectively, with 11 bases between them. In germline, CDR1 is WSHSY, CDR2 SAAADI. CDR3 nucleotide sequence: TGCGCCAGCAGTGAGAGTAGGGGCGCCTATGGCTACACCTTC. Its protein is CASSESRGAYGYTF.